Presented here are 7 T cell receptor beta chains from one specimen sequenced in a study of T-cell memory formation after mild COVID-19. Each CDR3 protein gets one entry after TCRdb re-called the 5' RACE reads with MiXCR. The sample carries some 120,000 distinct CDR3 sequences, 16% recorded once. The source material was PBMCs or a T cell subset sorted from them (not recorded which). These receptors came from an adult woman who had mild COVID-19 (a few samples of this study predate the infection). Cell type and time point are not known.

The chain joins TRBV9 to TRBJ1-2; D not certain. In germline, CDR1 is SGDLS, CDR2 YYNGEE. V gave up 2 bases and J gave up 2 bases, with 10 bases separating them. CDR3 size: 14 residues. The DNA of the CDR3 is TGTGCCAGCAGCGTCGCCGTTGAGAACTATGGCTACACCTTC. It yields the protein CASSVAVENYGYTF. The whole variable domain, filled in from reference TRBV9 and TRBJ1-2, reads DSGVTQTPKHLITATGQRVTLRCSPRSGDLSVYWYQQSLDQGLQFLIQYYNGEERAKGNILERFSAQQFPDLHSELNLSSLELGDSALYFCASSVAVENYGYTFGSGTRLTVV.

This clonotype has a handful of counts. This sequence joins TRBV2 and TRBJ1-2; no clear D gene. The germline CDR1 and CDR2 sequences are SNHLY and FYNNEI. The ends were cut back, 0 bases at V and 4 bases at J, with 3 bases in the middle. CDR3 length equals 12 residues. CDR3 sequence: CASSEATYGYTF. CDR3 in DNA: TGTGCCAGCAGTGAAGCTACCTATGGCTACACCTTC.

This clonotype was observed a few times. The gene calls are TRBV7-3 and TRBJ2-3; 8 positions agree with TRBD2. V trimming: 4 bases; J trimming: 7 bases; junction bases outside the gene matches: 10. The CDR3 is 15 residues long. Germline CDR1 reads SGHTA; CDR2 reads FQGTGA. DNA of the CDR3: TGTGCCAGCAGCTCGAACGGGGGGGCCCTTAATACGCAGTATTTT. As protein: CASSSNGGALNTQYF.

V gene TRBV7-9 combines with J gene TRBJ1-5; D gene ambiguous. CDR1 is SEHNR and CDR2 is FQNEAQ in the germline V gene (reference sequence). This CDR3 spans 12 amino acids. The ends were cut back, 2 bases at V and 7 bases at J, with 6 bases in the middle. In DNA, the CDR3 is TGTGCCAGCAGCTTATCACGCCAGCCCCAGCATTTT. It is translated as CASSLSRQPQHF.

This clonotype was recorded a few times. The genes are TRBV7-9 and TRBJ1-1; D remains unclear. The ends were cut back, 6 bases at V and 3 bases at J, with 11 bases in the middle. From germline, CDR1 is SEHNR and CDR2 FQNEAQ (reference sequence). The CDR3 runs 13 residues. The CDR3: CASSAGFDTEAFF. The CDR3 DNA is TGTGCCAGCAGTGCCGGGTTTGACACTGAAGCTTTCTTT.

This clonotype was detected a few times. The chain links TRBV7-2 to TRBJ1-2; 9 bases fit TRBD1. V was clipped by 5 bases and J by 7 bases; unmatched bases: 5. Germline CDR1 reads SGHTA; CDR2 reads FQGNSA. The CDR3 is made up of 13 amino acids. The CDR3 region has the DNA TGTGCCAGCAGCCCGGGACAGGGATTTGGCTACACCTTC. This translates into CASSPGQGFGYTF.

The J gene is TRBJ2-3, the V gene TRBV6-2 or TRBV6-3; TRBD2 matches at 14 bases. Germline-derived CDR1 and CDR2 are MNHEY and SVGEGT. CDR3 length: 17 amino acids. With V trimmed by 6 bases and J by 4 bases, 9 bases remained unmatched. The CDR3 DNA follows: TGTGCCAGCAGACCACGACTAGCGGGAGGGCCCTCAGATACGCAGTATTTT. Translated: CASRPRLAGGPSDTQYF.